The 2 T cell receptor beta chains presented below share a single source sample, sequenced in a study of post-analysis software for immune sequencing data. Unique molecular identifiers were carried by the TCR beta cDNA libraries. TCRdb redid the calling of the PCR reads with MiXCR, one entry per CDR3 protein. The table includes more than 500,000 distinct CDR3 sequences, 34% detected once. No antigen is known for these receptors. Whole-study findings and limits: Patients showed TRBV5-6, TRBV5-1 and TRBV20-1 among about five TRBV segments more frequent than in controls.

The source material was blood. These receptors originate from a girl younger than 18 with multiple sclerosis.

The rearrangement joins TRBV7-9 to TRBJ1-1; 7 nucleotides match TRBD1. V trimming: 1 base; J trimming: 4 bases; junction bases outside the gene matches: 18. The CDR3 loop spans 19 amino acids. Germline CDR1 is SEHNR and CDR2 is FQNEAQ (reference sequence). The chain's CDR3 is CASSLDLGDSWTTRTEAFF. In DNA form, the CDR3 reads TGTGCCAGCAGCTTAGACCTGGGGGACAGTTGGACGACCCGCACTGAAGCTTTCTTT.

This clonotype occurred a few times. This chain connects TRBV27 to TRBJ1-2; 8 bases agree with TRBD1. The J segment lost 4 bases and the V segment lost 4 bases, leaving 8 bases of the junction unmatched. CDR3 size: 15 residues. Germline CDR1 is MNHEY and CDR2 is SMNVEV (reference sequence). CDR3 DNA: TGTGCCAGCAGTTCGACAGGGGACCTCTTCTATGGCTACACCTTC. Translation: CASSSTGDLFYGYTF.